This is a list of T cell receptor beta chains from one sample in a study of T cells after yellow fever vaccination. Each CDR3 protein is one row after TCRdb ran MiXCR on the 5' RACE reads. Of roughly 400,000 distinct CDR3 sequences in the sample, roughly a sixth were seen once. The sequencing here drew on PBMCs, taken before the yellow fever booster vaccination. The origin of the receptors is a man aged 18 to 29 who received the YFV17D yellow fever vaccine. The CDR3 runs from the conserved cysteine through the conserved F or W. Fields, in order: D gene, J gene, clone size, V gene, CDR3 DNA, CDR3 protein. The D gene is left open where the match is weak. Clone size is shown for a subset of rows, as once, few, many or a class of expanded clone.

>NA|TRBJ2-7|NA|TRBV6-5
TGTGCCAGCAACCGGGACGGAGTTTCTCAGCAGTACTTC
CASNRDGVSQQYF
>NA|TRBJ2-1|few|TRBV7-9
TGTGCCAGCAGCTCGGCAGGGTTCGGCAATGAGCAGTTCTTC
CASSSAGFGNEQFF
>TRBD2|TRBJ2-1|NA|TRBV10-3
TGTGCCATCAGGGGGACTAGCGGGGGGACAAATGAGCAGTTCTTC
CAIRGTSGGTNEQFF
>TRBD2|TRBJ2-5|few|TRBV24-1
TGTGCCACCAGTGATTCTATAAGCGGGGGTGAGACCCAGTACTTC
CATSDSISGGETQYF
>NA|TRBJ2-1|NA|TRBV12-5
TGTGCTAGTGGTCCTACAGGGAGTAATGAGCAGTTCTTC
CASGPTGSNEQFF
>TRBD1|TRBJ1-1|many|TRBV28
TGTGCCAGCAGTCCCGGGACAGGGGATGGTAGCACTGAAGCTTTCTTT
CASSPGTGDGSTEAFF
>NA|TRBJ1-2|NA|TRBV6-2/TRBV6-3
TGTGCCAGCGCATCCACAGGCCGTTTCTATGGCTACACCTTC
CASASTGRFYGYTF
>NA|TRBJ1-6|NA|TRBV25-1
TGTGCCAGCACTAAATCTAATTCACCCCTCCACTTT
CASTKSNSPLHF
>NA|TRBJ2-5|few|TRBV10-2
TGCGCCAGCAGTGATTTAACAGGGTCGTGGGAGACCCAGTACTTC
CASSDLTGSWETQYF
>NA|TRBJ2-5|few|TRBV3-1
TGTGCCAGCAGCCAAGAAGCGAGGAGCTCGTGGAGGACCCAGTACTTC
CASSQEARSSWRTQYF
>NA|TRBJ2-7|few|TRBV7-2
TGTGCCAGCAGCTTAGATTGGAGGGGTGAGCAGTACTTC
CASSLDWRGEQYF
>NA|TRBJ2-2|many|TRBV7-3
TGTGCCAGCAGCCGGACTGTTAACACCGGGGAGCTGTTTTTT
CASSRTVNTGELFF
>TRBD1|TRBJ2-3|few|TRBV10-2
TGCGCCAGCGGAGGGGACAGGGCCAGGGATACGCAGTATTTT
CASGGDRARDTQYF
>NA|TRBJ1-1|NA|TRBV28
TGTGCCAGCAGTTTCGGTGTTTTGAACACTGAAGCTTTCTTT
CASSFGVLNTEAFF
>NA|TRBJ1-6|few|TRBV10-3
TGTGCCATCAGGAGGGAAGGGTCACCCCTCCACTTT
CAIRREGSPLHF
>NA|TRBJ1-2|NA|TRBV7-2
TGTGCCAGCGGTTCGGCGGCAGGACGGGGCTACACCTTC
CASGSAAGRGYTF
>TRBD2|TRBJ2-2|NA|TRBV20-1
TGCAGTGCTAGAGATCTTTTGGATGAGCTAGCGGGTGGCGGGGAGCTGTTTTTT
CSARDLLDELAGGGELFF
>NA|TRBJ1-1|NA|TRBV6-2/TRBV6-3
TGTGCCAGCAGGAAACAGGGCGGCACTGAAGCTTTCTTT
CASRKQGGTEAFF
>NA|TRBJ2-5|few|TRBV7-2
TGTGCCGGACGGACAGACGGTGGGACCCAGTACTTC
CAGRTDGGTQYF
>NA|TRBJ2-5|NA|TRBV5-1
TGCGCCAGCAGCCCACCCCTACAAGAGACCCAGTACTTC
CASSPPLQETQYF
>NA|TRBJ1-5|few|TRBV6-5
TGTGCCAGCATATGCGGAAAGGAAATTCAGCCCCAGCATTTT
CASICGKEIQPQHF
>NA|TRBJ1-2|few|TRBV5-1
TGCGCCAGCAGCTTTGGGGACACTAACTATGGCTACACCTTC
CASSFGDTNYGYTF
>TRBD2|TRBJ2-2|NA|TRBV7-2
TGTGCCAGCAGCTTAGTACTAGCGGGGGACGAGCTGTTTTTT
CASSLVLAGDELFF
>NA|TRBJ2-3|NA|TRBV7-9
TGTGCCAGCAGCCGCGTCTGGCCGGTGCAGTATTTT
CASSRVWPVQYF
>TRBD1|TRBJ2-3|NA|TRBV19
TGTGCCAGTAGTGGGGGACAGGGTTCGGCAGATACGCAGTATTTT
CASSGGQGSADTQYF
>NA|TRBJ2-5|NA|TRBV7-9
TGTGCCAGCAGCGCGGACAGATTGTACCAAGAGACTCAGTACTTC
CASSADRLYQETQYF
>NA|TRBJ1-6|NA|TRBV18
TGTGCCAGCTCTCTCGGACGGGAAGCATCACCCCTCCACTTT
CASSLGREASPLHF
>NA|TRBJ1-3|NA|TRBV12-5
TGTGCTAGTGGGGGAAACTCTGGAAACACCATATATTTT
CASGGNSGNTIYF
>TRBD1|TRBJ2-5|NA|TRBV7-2
TGTGCCAGCAGCTCCCGGGACAGGGGACAAGAGACCCAGTACTTC
CASSSRDRGQETQYF
>TRBD2|TRBJ2-1|NA|TRBV20-1
TGCAGTGCTGCATGGACTAGCGGCCCTCGCTCCTACAATGAGCAGTTCTTC
CSAAWTSGPRSYNEQFF
>NA|TRBJ1-2|few|TRBV5-1
TGCGCCAGCAGGGACAGCCTGTCCAACTATGGCTACACCTTC
CASRDSLSNYGYTF
>NA|TRBJ2-6|once|TRBV7-2
TGTGCCAGCAGCTTCACCTCTGGGGCCAACGTCCTGACTTTC
CASSFTSGANVLTF
>NA|TRBJ2-5|NA|TRBV20-1
TGCAGTGCTTTTCCCCCCTTGGGTAGCGGCCAAGAGACCCAGTACTTC
CSAFPPLGSGQETQYF
>TRBD2|TRBJ2-7|NA|TRBV4-2
TGTGCCAGCAGCCAAGGGTCGATAGCGGGGGGGCATGAGCAGTACTTC
CASSQGSIAGGHEQYF
>TRBD1|TRBJ1-2|NA|TRBV5-1
TGCGCCAGCAGCTTGGACAGGGGAAGTGGTGGCTACACCTTC
CASSLDRGSGGYTF
>TRBD1|TRBJ1-1|NA|TRBV7-9
TGTGCCAGCAGCTTAGGGACAGGGCAGGGGACTGAAGCTTTCTTT
CASSLGTGQGTEAFF
>NA|TRBJ2-1|NA|TRBV4-2
TGTGCCAGCAGCCAAGTTGGGGGCCTTGTGGATGAGCAGTTCTTC
CASSQVGGLVDEQFF
>NA|TRBJ2-5|few|TRBV24-1
TGTGCCACCAGTGATGGTAGTAGGGAGACCCAGTACTTC
CATSDGSRETQYF
>NA|TRBJ2-7|NA|TRBV29-1
TGCAGCGTTGTAACGGCAGGAGACTACGAGCAGTACTTC
CSVVTAGDYEQYF
>NA|TRBJ2-1|NA|TRBV7-8
TGTGCCAGCAGTTTTAATAGGACTTTTCAGGGGAATGAGCAGTTCTTC
CASSFNRTFQGNEQFF
>NA|TRBJ2-7|NA|TRBV12-3/TRBV12-4
TGTGCCAGCAGCCAATTCGAATACGAGCAGTACTTC
CASSQFEYEQYF
>NA|TRBJ2-5|NA|TRBV29-1
TGCAGCGTGGCGGTGACTGGGAAGACCCAGTACTTC
CSVAVTGKTQYF
>NA|TRBJ2-6|NA|TRBV12-3/TRBV12-4
TGTGCCAGCAGTTCCGTGACAGTATCTGGGGCCAACGTCCTGACTTTC
CASSSVTVSGANVLTF
>NA|TRBJ1-1|once|TRBV6-6
TGTGCCAGCAGTGTAACTACTGAAGCTTTCTTT
CASSVTTEAFF
>NA|TRBJ2-2|NA|TRBV6-5
TGTGCCAGCGGGAAGGGTCCTGGACAGAACACCGGGGAGCTGTTTTTT
CASGKGPGQNTGELFF
>NA|TRBJ2-7|NA|TRBV6-2/TRBV6-3
TGTGCCAGCAGTTACATCGGCGCAGGTCGGGAGCAGTACTTC
CASSYIGAGREQYF
>NA|TRBJ1-2|few|TRBV5-6
TGTGCCAGCAGCTTGGCCGAGGGGGGCTACACCTTC
CASSLAEGGYTF
>NA|TRBJ2-3|few|TRBV9
TGTGCCAGCAGCCCATACACAGGGAGGACAGATACGCAGTATTTT
CASSPYTGRTDTQYF
>TRBD2|TRBJ2-3|NA|TRBV7-2
TGTGCCAGCAGCTTCAACGGGGGGGCCGTAGATACGCAGTATTTT
CASSFNGGAVDTQYF
>TRBD2|TRBJ2-5|NA|TRBV7-2
TGTGCCAGCAGCTCTAGACTAGCTAGGGGCCAAGAGACCCAGTACTTC
CASSSRLARGQETQYF
>TRBD2|TRBJ2-5|few|TRBV7-2
TGTGCCAGCAGCCCCACCCCGCTGATAGCGGGCCAAGAGACCCAGTACTTC
CASSPTPLIAGQETQYF
>NA|TRBJ2-1|NA|TRBV7-2
TGTGCCAGCAGCTTAGAAGTCGATGAGCAGTTCTTC
CASSLEVDEQFF
>TRBD1|TRBJ1-2|NA|TRBV28
TGTGCCAGCAGTTTACGGACAGGGGGCATAGGTGGCTACACCTTC
CASSLRTGGIGGYTF
>NA|TRBJ2-6|NA|TRBV4-1
TGCGCCAGCAGCCAAGAAGGTGTGGGGGTCTCTGGGGCCAACGTCCTGACTTTC
CASSQEGVGVSGANVLTF
>NA|TRBJ2-3|NA|TRBV27
TGTGCCAGCAGTCCCCGGTCACCGAGGACAGATACGCAGTATTTT
CASSPRSPRTDTQYF
>NA|TRBJ1-1|few|TRBV6-1
TGTGCCAGCAGTGGAAGGACAAACACTGAAGCTTTCTTT
CASSGRTNTEAFF
>NA|TRBJ2-3|many|TRBV12-3/TRBV12-4
TGTGCCAGCACTTTACTAGGTCTCACAGATACGCAGTATTTT
CASTLLGLTDTQYF
>NA|TRBJ2-6|few|TRBV18
TGTGCCAGCTCACCCGTGAACAACGCCAACGTCCTGACTTTC
CASSPVNNANVLTF